The 16 T cell receptor beta chains given below trace back to one sample, sequenced in a study of resident and recirculating memory T cells in vitiligo. The method was immunoSEQ multiplex PCR; TCRdb's version includes in-frame clones alone and lacks a portion of them. The sample lists approximately 69,000 clones; about 89% were seen once. The sample taken for sequencing was blood. All receptors come from a male donor with vitiligo.

The chain carries TRBV7-2 and TRBJ1-2; D might be TRBD1 (6 bases). The CDR3 is made up of 14 amino acids. CDR1 and CDR2 from the germline V gene are SGHTA and FQGNSA. With 4 bases removed from V and 14 bases from J, the gap between germline ends came to 23 bases. The CDR3 protein is CASSSDRPGVIGTF. The CDR3, as DNA: TGTGCCAGCAGCTCAGACAGGCCGGGCGTAATAGGAACCTTC.

The V and J genes are TRBV5-1 and TRBJ2-3; D may be TRBD2 (5 bases). V lost 4 bases and J 4 bases, leaving 16 bases between the germline ends. CDR1 is SGHRS, CDR2 YFSETQ, per germline. The CDR3 covers 15 residues. CDR3 coding DNA: TGCGCCAGCAGCCCCGCCCGAGGGCAGGCAGATACGCAGTATTTT. The encoded protein is CASSPARGQADTQYF.

This chain uses TRBV5-6 with TRBJ1-3; 7 positions match TRBD1. Germline CDR1 reads SGHDT; CDR2 reads YYEEEE. V shed 6 bases, J shed 2 bases, and the junction held 8 bases outside the gene matches. The CDR3 has 15 residues. This CDR3 reads CASTPSQGAGNTIYF. In DNA form, the CDR3 reads TGTGCCAGCACCCCGTCTCAGGGGGCTGGAAACACCATATATTTT.

This clone has just a few counts. This sequence joins TRBV19 and TRBJ2-1; possible D gene TRBD2, 6 bases. CDR3 size: 15 residues. V lost 7 bases and J 4 bases, leaving 17 bases between the germline ends. Germline loops: CDR1 LNHDA, CDR2 SQIVND (reference sequence). The CDR3 loop reads CASTMSPGRYNEQFF. CDR3 coding DNA: TGTGCCAGTACCATGAGCCCAGGGAGGTACAATGAGCAGTTCTTC.

The chain uses TRBV7-7 and TRBJ2-1; D may be TRBD2 (6 bases). Germline CDR1 is SSHAT and CDR2 is FNYEAQ (reference sequence). Trimming removed 5 bases from V and 3 bases from J, with 8 bases in between. The CDR3 contains 13 residues. The CDR3 coding sequence is TGTGCCAGCAGCCAGGACTACTACAATGAGCAGTTCTTC. It is translated as CASSQDYYNEQFF. The whole variable domain, remainder taken from reference TRBV7-7 and TRBJ2-1, is GAGVSQSPRYKVTKRGQDVTLRCDPISSHATLYWYQQALGQGPEFLTYFNYEAQPDKSGLPSDRFSAERPEGSISTLTIQRTEQRDSAMYRCASSQDYYNEQFFGPGTRLTVL.

The chain is built from TRBV14 and TRBJ2-1, with D tentatively TRBD2 (6 bases). Germline values: CDR1 SGHDN, CDR2 FVKESK. CDR3 length equals 15 residues. V lost 7 bases to trimming and J lost 8 bases, with 21 bases between them. The chain's CDR3 is CASTNVPGASYEQFF. CDR3 nucleotides: TGTGCCAGCACCAACGTACCGGGAGCCAGTTATGAGCAGTTCTTC. Full variable domain (missing parts from reference TRBV14 and TRBJ2-1): EAGVTQFPSHSVIEKGQTVTLRCDPISGHDNLYWYRRVMGKEIKFLLHFVKESKQDESGMPNNRFLAERTGGTYSTLKVQPAELEDSGVYFCASTNVPGASYEQFFGPGTRLTVL.

CDR3 bases: TGTGCCAGCAGTCGTACAGGGGGCTGGACTGAAGCTTTCTTT. This encodes CASSRTGGWTEAFF. V and J are TRBV27 and TRBJ1-1; 9 bases align to TRBD1. V lost 5 bases, J lost 5 bases, and 6 bases stayed unmatched. Germline V gives CDR1 MNHEY, CDR2 SMNVEV (reference sequence). The CDR3 contains 14 residues.

V usage is TRBV9 and J usage is TRBJ1-6; 7 bases line up with TRBD1. This CDR3 region has 13 residues. CDR1 SGDLS and CDR2 YYNGEE come from the germline V gene. The V segment lost 3 bases and the J segment 15 bases; nucleotides outside the gene matches: 9. Here the CDR3 reads CASSAGAGGNLHF. In nucleotides, the CDR3 is TGTGCCAGCAGCGCCGGAGCAGGGGGGAACCTCCACTTT.

V usage is TRBV7-2 and J usage is TRBJ2-5; possible D gene TRBD1, 8 bases. Trimming removed 5 bases at V and 3 bases at J, with 13 bases between. The CDR3 covers 14 residues. The germline V gene has CDR1 SGHTA and CDR2 FQGNSA. CDR3 sequence: CASSRGGQEETQYF. The CDR3 region has the DNA TGTGCCAGCAGCCGCGGGGGACAGGAAGAGACCCAGTACTTC.

The V call is TRBV6-4, the J call TRBJ2-3; 11 nucleotides match TRBD2. V shed 3 bases, J shed 1 base, and the junction held 0 bases outside the gene matches. The germline V gene encodes CDR1 MRHNA and CDR2 SNTAGT. The CDR3 length is 15 residues. CDR3 protein: CASSETSGGTDTQYF. The DNA for the CDR3 is TGTGCCAGCAGTGAGACTAGCGGGGGCACAGATACGCAGTATTTT.

The chain uses TRBV10-2 and TRBJ1-3, with 9 bases identical to TRBD1. CDR3 size: 16 residues. Germline V lookup: CDR1 WSHSY, CDR2 SAAADI. V shed 4 bases, J shed 4 bases, and the junction held 8 bases outside the gene matches. The CDR3 sequence: CASSVGTGSLGNTIYF. The CDR3 DNA reads TGCGCCAGCAGTGTCGGGACAGGGAGCCTCGGAAACACCATATATTTT.

The chain uses TRBV19 and TRBJ2-1; 10 nucleotides match TRBD2. With 10 bases clipped from V and 5 bases from J, the junction kept 8 bases outside the gene matches. Looked up from germline, CDR1 is LNHDA and CDR2 is SQIVND (reference sequence). This CDR3 has 14 amino acids. The CDR3 DNA sequence: TGTGCCACCACCGGACTAGCGGACCACAATGAGCAGTTCTTC. Translating it yields CATTGLADHNEQFF.

The rearrangement uses TRBV30 and TRBJ2-5; TRBD1 matches at 9 bases. CDR1 and CDR2 (germline): GTSNPN, SVGIG (reference sequence). V lost 4 bases, J lost 11 bases, and 11 bases stayed unmatched. This CDR3 has 13 residues. For the CDR3, the DNA is TGTGCCTGGACCCTGGACAGGGGAGGCGTGCAGTACTTC. Amino acid sequence: CAWTLDRGGVQYF.

The rearrangement uses TRBV27 and TRBJ1-1, with D perhaps TRBD1 (5 bases). V was shortened by 6 bases and J by 8 bases, with 19 bases between the two germline ends. This CDR3 has 14 residues. The germline gives CDR1 MNHEY, CDR2 SMNVEV (reference sequence). CDR3 sequence: CASRTTGPTVEAFF. The CDR3 bases are TGTGCCAGCAGGACCACAGGTCCAACAGTAGAAGCTTTCTTT.

This rearrangement joins TRBV6-5 to TRBJ1-1, with 7 bases aligning to TRBD1. The CDR3 has 14 amino acids. The germline V gene has CDR1 MNHEY and CDR2 SVGAGI. V lost 11 bases to trimming and J lost 1 base; unmatched junction nucleotides: 10. In DNA, the CDR3 is TGTGCCGAACAGGACAGGCATGAGAACACTGAAGCTTTCTTT. It is translated as CAEQDRHENTEAFF.

J is TRBJ2-3 and V is TRBV4-3; possible D gene TRBD2, 7 bases. The CDR3 has 15 residues. Germline loops: CDR1 LGHNA, CDR2 YSLEER. Trimming stripped 5 bases from V and 7 bases from J, with 19 bases between. This CDR3 reads CASSNSRGGAYTQYF. DNA of the CDR3: TGCGCCAGCAGCAACTCTAGGGGGGGGGCGTATACGCAGTATTTT.